This entry features one TCR beta chain sequence. This record belongs to a study of T cells in localized non-small cell lung cancer. Trimming cost V 4 bases and J 8 bases; bases outside gene matches: 9. Germline V gene sequence: CDR1 MDHEN, CDR2 SYDVKM. The CDR3 covers 14 residues. Measured with immunoSEQ multiplex PCR; TCRdb has only the in-frame clones, and not every one. Among 30,000 to 50,000 clones, about four fifths were seen once, and the ten largest hold roughly 35%. This receptor was taken from a woman aged 35-75 years with stage II squamous cell lung carcinoma. The V call is TRBV28, the J call TRBJ1-2; 8 bases match TRBD1. The input for sequencing was PBMCs, taken before any cancer treatment. The CDR3: CASSSYQGARGYTF. The CDR3 DNA is TGTGCCAGCAGTTCATATCAGGGGGCGCGGGGCTACACCTTC.